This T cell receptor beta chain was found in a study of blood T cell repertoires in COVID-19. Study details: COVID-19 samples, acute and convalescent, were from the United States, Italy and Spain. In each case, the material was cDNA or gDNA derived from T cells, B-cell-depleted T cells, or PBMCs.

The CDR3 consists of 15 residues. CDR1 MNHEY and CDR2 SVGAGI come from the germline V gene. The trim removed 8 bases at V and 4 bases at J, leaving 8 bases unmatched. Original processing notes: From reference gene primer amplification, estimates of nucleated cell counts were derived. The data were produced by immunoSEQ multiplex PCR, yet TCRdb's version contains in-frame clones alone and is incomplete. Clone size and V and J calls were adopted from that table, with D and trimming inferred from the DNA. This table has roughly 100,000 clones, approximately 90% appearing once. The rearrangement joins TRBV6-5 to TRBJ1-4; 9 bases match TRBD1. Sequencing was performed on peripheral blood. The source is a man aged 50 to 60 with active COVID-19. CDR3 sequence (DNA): TGTGCCAGCCAGGGACAGGGACGAGGTAATGAAAAACTGTTTTTT. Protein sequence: CASQGQGRGNEKLFF.